This T cell receptor beta chain came from a study of early T cells in non-severe SARS-CoV-2 infection. Study as a whole: Sequencing used unsorted whole-blood bulk RNA, so chains lack pairing. Study-level points and caveats: VDJdb matching, biased toward anti-spike CD8 responses, missed private and CD4 specificities.

The V end lost 4 bases, the J end lost 1 base, and 14 bases lay between the germline ends. The CDR3 is 15 residues long. Germline V CDR1 and CDR2: SGHRS, YFSETQ. This clonotype was picked up many times. The target antigen is unknown. Attachment of unique molecular identifiers to individual cDNA molecules was performed. TCRdb reprocessed the 5' RACE reads via MiXCR and lists one record per CDR3 protein. This sample yields some 50,000 distinct CDR3 sequences, of which around 9.1% are seen a single time; around 4% belongs to the top ten. The source material was whole blood. This chain joins TRBV5-1 and TRBJ1-1, with D perhaps matching TRBD1 (5 bases). The clonotype originates from an adult who was a healthcare worker with PCR-confirmed SARS-CoV-2 infection or an uninfected control (not recorded which). CDR3 amino acids: CASSDRQGKNTEAFF. CDR3 nucleotide sequence: TGCGCCAGCAGCGACAGACAAGGGAAGAACACTGAAGCTTTCTTT.